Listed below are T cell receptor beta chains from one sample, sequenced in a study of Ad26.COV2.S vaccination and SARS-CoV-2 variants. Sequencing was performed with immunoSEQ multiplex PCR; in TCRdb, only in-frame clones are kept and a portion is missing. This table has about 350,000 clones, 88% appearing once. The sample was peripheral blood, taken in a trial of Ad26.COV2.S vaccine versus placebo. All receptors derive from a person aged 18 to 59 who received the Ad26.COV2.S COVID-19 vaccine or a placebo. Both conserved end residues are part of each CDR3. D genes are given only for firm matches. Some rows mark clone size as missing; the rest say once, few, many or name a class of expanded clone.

CASRDFTDTQYF TGTGCCAGCAGGGACTTCACAGATACGCAGTATTTT TRBV25-1 12 - - TRBJ2-3
CASRVLNEKLFF TGTGCCAGCCGGGTCCTTAATGAAAAACTGTTTTTT TRBV2 12 - once TRBJ1-4
CSVNPSSGNTIYF TGCAGCGTCAACCCGAGCTCTGGAAACACCATATATTTT TRBV29-1 13 - - TRBJ1-3
CASSEKGRSSYGYTF TGTGCCAGCAGTGAAAAGGGGCGGTCCTCCTATGGCTACACCTTC TRBV25-1 15 - - TRBJ1-2
CASSRDRLYEQYF TGCGCCAGCAGCCGGGACAGACTCTACGAGCAGTACTTC TRBV4-3 13 TRBD1 - TRBJ2-7
CASSVDPSGNMADTQYF TGTGCCAGCAGCGTAGATCCTAGCGGGAATATGGCAGATACGCAGTATTTT TRBV9 17 TRBD2 - TRBJ2-3
CASSQVVAGGRGAYNEQFF TGTGCCAGCAGCCAAGTAGTAGCGGGAGGGAGAGGGGCCTACAATGAGCAGTTCTTC TRBV3-1/TRBV3-2 19 TRBD2 - TRBJ2-1
CASSWTGGNTEAFF TGTGCCAGCAGCTGGACAGGGGGGAACACTGAAGCTTTCTTT TRBV7-2 14 TRBD1 - TRBJ1-1
CSVEPWTGSLAKTNEKLFF TGCAGCGTTGAACCTTGGACAGGGTCTCTCGCTAAGACTAATGAAAAACTGTTTTTT TRBV29-1 19 TRBD1 once TRBJ1-4
CASSLVGSSTDTQYF TGTGCCAGCAGCTTAGTTGGCTCCAGCACAGATACGCAGTATTTT TRBV7-2 15 - - TRBJ2-3
CASSLVWGENTIYF TGTGCCAGCAGCTTAGTTTGGGGAGAGAACACCATATATTTT TRBV7-2 14 - once TRBJ1-3